One and the same sample provided the 11 T cell receptor beta chains below, sequenced in a study of early T cells in non-severe SARS-CoV-2 infection. From the 5' RACE reads, TCRdb called clonotypes with MiXCR, one entry per CDR3 protein. The sample has roughly 110,000 distinct CDR3 sequences, roughly 11% seen once; the top ten hold approximately 7.3%. The specimen sequenced was whole blood. These receptors came from an adult who was a healthcare worker with PCR-confirmed SARS-CoV-2 infection or an uninfected control (not recorded which).

This clonotype was seen ten or more times. This chain connects TRBV6-5 to TRBJ1-2; D call uncertain. CDR1 and CDR2 from the germline V gene are MNHEY and SVGAGI. V lost 8 bases, J lost 4 bases, and 20 bases lay in between. This CDR3 region has 15 residues. CDR3 loop: CASHPKRGQVYGYTF. The CDR3 bases are TGTGCCAGCCATCCGAAGAGAGGGCAGGTCTATGGCTACACCTTC.

Many counts were recorded for this clonotype. The chain is built from TRBV12-3 or TRBV12-4 and TRBJ2-4; possible D gene TRBD2, 6 bases. This CDR3 region has 14 residues. The V and J ends lost 5 bases and 6 bases respectively, with 14 bases between them. Here the CDR3 DNA reads TGTGCCAGCAGTCCCCTGGGGGAGGTAAACATTCAGTACTTC. Its protein product is CASSPLGEVNIQYF.

This clonotype was observed a few times. This chain links TRBV28 with TRBJ1-2; maybe TRBD1 (6 bases). Trimming took off 7 bases at V and 8 bases at J, with 23 bases between the two ends. Germline V CDR1 and CDR2: MDHEN, SYDVKM. This CDR3 is 15 amino acids long. CDR3 sequence (DNA): TGTGCCAGCACCGACCCCCGGGCAGGAGGGGGGGGCTACACCTTC. Translating gives CASTDPRAGGGGYTF.

The chain uses TRBV20-1 and TRBJ1-2; 9 nucleotides line up with TRBD1. Germline V gives CDR1 DFQATT, CDR2 SNEGSKA (reference sequence). Losses at the gene ends were 5 bases for V and 8 bases for J; bases not matched to a gene: 12. This CDR3 comprises 14 residues. The CDR3 spells CSAYRGTGHIGYTF. In DNA form, the CDR3 reads TGCAGTGCTTACCGCGGGACAGGGCATATCGGCTACACCTTC.

This clonotype appeared a few times. The chain is built from TRBV29-1 and TRBJ2-7, with D possibly being TRBD1 (6 bases). V was pared by 8 bases and J by 0 bases, with 11 bases between. CDR3 length: 12 residues. CDR1 is SQVTM and CDR2 is ANQGSEA in the germline V gene. CDR3 nucleotides: TGCAGCTACCCGGGACACTCCTACGAGCAGTACTTC. It yields the protein CSYPGHSYEQYF.

This clonotype was found a few times. This chain uses TRBV28 with TRBJ2-7; D remains unclear. The CDR3 is 13 residues long. CDR1 MDHEN and CDR2 SYDVKM come from the germline V gene. The V gene lost 2 bases and the J gene lost 6 bases, with 11 bases spanning the gap. The CDR3 DNA reads as TGTGCCAGCAGTTTACCATGGGTCCTCGAGCAGTACTTC. Protein product: CASSLPWVLEQYF.

This clonotype was seen ten or more times. The chain recombines TRBV4-3 with TRBJ2-2; tentative D call: TRBD2 (6 bases). Trimming stripped 2 bases from V and 6 bases from J, with 16 bases between. Germline lookup yields CDR1 LGHNA and CDR2 YSLEER. The CDR3 runs to 16 residues. Written as DNA, the CDR3 is TGCGCCAGCAGCCAATCGGTCCAGGGAGGCCCCGGGGAGCTGTTTTTT. It yields the protein CASSQSVQGGPGELFF.

In the case of this clonotype: This may be a read error, as it is one base from a much larger clone. The J gene is TRBJ1-2, the V gene TRBV5-1; no definite D call. V lost 3 bases to trimming and J lost 1 base, with 10 bases between them. This CDR3 contains 14 residues. Looked up from germline, CDR1 is SGHRS and CDR2 is YFSETQ. CDR3 in amino acids: CASSSEHINYGYTF. In nucleotides, the CDR3 is TGCGCCAGCAGCTCGGAACATATTAACTATGGCTACACCTTC.

This clonotype was seen ten or more times. This chain connects TRBV5-5 to TRBJ2-5; D is ambiguous. The V gene lost 4 bases and the J gene lost 4 bases, with 8 bases spanning the gap. This CDR3 is 12 amino acids long. Germline V lookup: CDR1 SGHKS, CDR2 YYEKEE (reference sequence). The CDR3 reads CASSMSSETQYF. CDR3 DNA sequence: TGTGCCAGCAGCATGTCGTCAGAGACCCAGTACTTC. Variable domain in full (rest from reference TRBV5-5 and TRBJ2-5): DAGVTQSPTHLIKTRGQQVTLRCSPISGHKSVSWYQQVLGQGPQFIFQYYEKEERGRGNFPDRFSARQFPNYSSELNVNALLLGDSALYLCASSMSSETQYFGPGTRLLVL.

This clonotype showed up just a few times. The V call is TRBV29-1, the J call TRBJ1-2; tentatively, D is TRBD1 (5 bases). CDR3 length: 12 amino acids. With 4 bases removed from V and 2 bases from J, the gap between germline ends came to 8 bases. The germline V gene has CDR1 SQVTM and CDR2 ANQGSEA. The CDR3, as DNA: TGCAGCGTTGTGGGGGTGAACTATGGCTACACCTTC. Translation: CSVVGVNYGYTF.

The sample holds many counts of this clonotype. The chain has TRBV20-1 and TRBJ2-1; 8 bases align to TRBD2. Germline V gene lookup returns CDR1 DFQATT and CDR2 SNEGSKA (reference sequence). This CDR3 is built from 14 residues. The ends lost 3 bases at V and 7 bases at J; junction bases unmatched: 8. CDR3 region: CSARIGTRPNEQFF. CDR3 nucleotides: TGCAGTGCTAGGATCGGGACTAGACCAAATGAGCAGTTCTTC.